This is a list of T cell receptor beta chains from one sample in a study of blood T cell repertoires in COVID-19. Some clones are missing from TCRdb's copy, which holds only in-frame ones; the method was immunoSEQ multiplex PCR. This table has approximately 76,000 clones, about 80% appearing once. The specimen sequenced was peripheral blood. Receptors originate from a woman between 65 and 79 years old with acute or convalescent COVID-19. Both conserved end residues are part of each CDR3. The order of the fields is clone size, D gene, J gene, V gene, CDR3 DNA, CDR3 protein. The D gene is left open where the match is weak. The size entry is marked missing in some rows and otherwise reads once, few, many or a size class.

NA	TRBD1	TRBJ1-2	TRBV5-6	TGTGCCAGCAGCTACCGGACAGGGACCTTTGAGGGCTACACCTTC	CASSYRTGTFEGYTF
NA	TRBD1	TRBJ1-5	TRBV6-6	TGTGCCAGCAGTTACTCGGACAGGGGTGGTCAGCCCCAGCATTTT	CASSYSDRGGQPQHF
NA	NA	TRBJ1-2	TRBV27	TGTGCCAGCAGTCTTCGACCGGGGGCTAACTATGGCTACACCTTC	CASSLRPGANYGYTF
NA	NA	TRBJ1-5	TRBV29-1	TGCAGCGTTGCGTCCAGGGCCAATCAGCCCCAGCATTTT	CSVASRANQPQHF
NA	NA	TRBJ2-3	TRBV18	TGTGCCAGCTCACCGGGCAACACAGATACGCAGTATTTT	CASSPGNTDTQYF
NA	NA	TRBJ1-4	TRBV29-1	TGCAGCGTTGATTCCCAGGGGAAGGGCGAAAAACTGTTTTTT	CSVDSQGKGEKLFF
NA	NA	TRBJ1-2	TRBV10-3	TGTGCCACCACGGTGGTTGGGAGGAATGGCTACACCTTC	CATTVVGRNGYTF
NA	NA	TRBJ1-2	TRBV3-1/TRBV3-2	TGTGCCAGCAGCCAAGCCCAAGGGGCTGGCTACACCTTC	CASSQAQGAGYTF
few	NA	TRBJ1-5	TRBV2	TGTGCCAGCAGAGGACAGCTAAATCAGCCCCAGCATTTT	CASRGQLNQPQHF
NA	TRBD2	TRBJ2-2	TRBV11-2	TGTGCCAGCAGCTTGTTAGCGGGAGCCGTCACCGGGGAGCTGTTTTTT	CASSLLAGAVTGELFF
NA	NA	TRBJ2-5	TRBV28	TGTGCCAGCCTACCGCCCCGGGAGACCCAGTACTTC	CASLPPRETQYF
NA	NA	TRBJ1-2	TRBV6-1	TGTGCCAGCAGTGAACCCGGAGTTAAGCGAGGCTACACCTTC	CASSEPGVKRGYTF
NA	TRBD1	TRBJ2-3	TRBV19	TGTGCCAGTAGTATAGCCCAGACAGGGGCTAGCACAGATACGCAGTATTTT	CASSIAQTGASTDTQYF
NA	NA	TRBJ2-2	TRBV10-3	TGTGCCATCAGTGCAGGGAACACCGGGGAGCTGTTTTTT	CAISAGNTGELFF
NA	TRBD1	TRBJ2-1	TRBV27	TGTGCCAGCAGTTTCCGGACAGGGGGCGACCATGAGCAGTTCTTC	CASSFRTGGDHEQFF
NA	NA	TRBJ2-1	TRBV19	TGTGCCAGTAGTGGAGGGAAGGTCTACAATGAGCAGTTCTTC	CASSGGKVYNEQFF
NA	TRBD2	TRBJ2-7	TRBV10-3	TGTGCCATCAGTGATACCAGCGGGAGCTACGAGCAGTACTTC	CAISDTSGSYEQYF
NA	NA	TRBJ1-2	TRBV7-9	TGTGCCAGCAGCCCACCTCCAGGGGAGAACGATCCTAACTATGGCTACACCTTC	CASSPPPGENDPNYGYTF
NA	NA	TRBJ2-7	TRBV5-1	TGCGCCAGCAGCTTGGCCGGACAGACCTACGAGCAGTACTTC	CASSLAGQTYEQYF
NA	TRBD1	TRBJ1-5	TRBV2	TGTGCCAGCAGGGTACAGGGGGCGGGCGGTCAGCCCCAGCATTTT	CASRVQGAGGQPQHF
NA	NA	TRBJ1-6	TRBV2	TGTGCCGCTAGCCCTCGGACCTTCGGTTCACCCCTCCACTTT	CAASPRTFGSPLHF
few	NA	TRBJ1-4	TRBV6-6	TGTGCCAGCAGTTACTCGCGACAAACTAATGAAAAACTGTTTTTT	CASSYSRQTNEKLFF
NA	TRBD1	TRBJ2-6	TRBV5-4	TGTGCCAGCAGCCCAGGGACAGGGGGTGTCGGCTCTGGGGCCAACGTCCTGACTTTC	CASSPGTGGVGSGANVLTF
NA	NA	TRBJ1-2	TRBV2	TGTGCCAGCACTGTCGGAGAGGACTATGGCTACACCTTC	CASTVGEDYGYTF
NA	TRBD2	TRBJ2-1	TRBV7-9	TGTGCCAGCAGCTTAGGGCGGGAGAACTACAATGAGCAGTTCTTC	CASSLGRENYNEQFF
NA	NA	TRBJ1-2	TRBV29-1	TGCAGCGTTGAAAGGGGAGGGGGTAACTATGGCTACACCTTC	CSVERGGGNYGYTF
NA	TRBD1	TRBJ1-2	TRBV7-2	TGTGCCAGCAGCGTGACCGGGACAGGATCAGCTAACTATGGCTACACCTTC	CASSVTGTGSANYGYTF
NA	NA	TRBJ2-5	TRBV4-3	TGCGCCAGCAGCAGACAGACACAAGAGACCCAGTACTTC	CASSRQTQETQYF
NA	NA	TRBJ2-5	TRBV28	TGTGCCAGCAGTCCCTCGAGTGGAGGCCAAGAGACCCAGTACTTC	CASSPSSGGQETQYF
NA	NA	TRBJ1-4	TRBV4-3	TGCGCCAGCAGCCAAGGCCCGGGTAGGAATGAAAAACTGTTTTTT	CASSQGPGRNEKLFF
NA	NA	TRBJ1-3	TRBV11-3	TGTGCCAGCAGCTTCAGTTCTGGAAACACCATATATTTT	CASSFSSGNTIYF
once	NA	TRBJ1-2	TRBV23-1	TGCGCCAGCAGCCTTCTAAATGGCTACACCTTC	CASSLLNGYTF
NA	NA	TRBJ1-1	TRBV27	TGTGCCAGCAACTCCCTAGGGGCTGGCACTGAAGCTTTCTTT	CASNSLGAGTEAFF
NA	NA	TRBJ2-7	TRBV14	TGTGCCAGCAGCCCGCAAAGTGGTTGGGCCCCAGGGTACGAGCAGTACTTC	CASSPQSGWAPGYEQYF
NA	TRBD2	TRBJ2-1	TRBV5-1	TGCGCCAGCAGCTCCGACAGGACTAGCGGGGGGCTAAAGAGCTCCTACAATGAGCAGTTCTTC	CASSSDRTSGGLKSSYNEQFF
NA	NA	TRBJ2-5	TRBV23-1	TGCGCCAGCAGTCCGCCGGCCCTCCGAGGGGAGACCCAGTACTTC	CASSPPALRGETQYF
NA	TRBD1	TRBJ1-1	TRBV27	TGTGCCAGCAGTTTAAGTTTCACAGGGGCGAACACTGAAGCTTTCTTT	CASSLSFTGANTEAFF
NA	TRBD2	TRBJ2-7	TRBV9	TGTGCCAGCAGCGAGGATTGGACTAGCGGGAGGGAGCAGTACTTC	CASSEDWTSGREQYF
NA	NA	TRBJ2-3	TRBV28	TGTGCCAGCAATCTACAGGGTCTCCCAGATACGCAGTATTTT	CASNLQGLPDTQYF
once	TRBD1	TRBJ2-1	TRBV7-9	TGTGCCAGCAGCGCGGGACAGGGAGTGCGAAATGAGCAGTTCTTC	CASSAGQGVRNEQFF
NA	TRBD2	TRBJ2-7	TRBV5-6	TGTGCCAGCAGCGGTCTGGGGGGGTACGAGCAGTACTTC	CASSGLGGYEQYF
NA	NA	TRBJ2-5	TRBV5-1	TGCGCCAGCAGCCCCCCCGCGGGGGAGACCCAGTACTTC	CASSPPAGETQYF
NA	TRBD1	TRBJ1-1	TRBV10-2	TGCGCCAGCACTGGCGGAGGGGGCGTTTTGAACACTGAAGCTTTCTTT	CASTGGGGVLNTEAFF
NA	TRBD1	TRBJ1-6	TRBV7-2	TGTGCCAGCAGCTCGGACAGGATTTTCTCACCCCTCCACTTT	CASSSDRIFSPLHF
NA	TRBD2	TRBJ2-3	TRBV10-3	TGTGCCATCTGGTACGGGGGGGTCACAGATACGCAGTATTTT	CAIWYGGVTDTQYF
once	TRBD1	TRBJ1-1	TRBV24-1	TGTGCCACCAGTACAGGGGGGGTGAGCACTGAAGCTTTCTTT	CATSTGGVSTEAFF
NA	NA	TRBJ1-4	TRBV5-8	TGTGCCAGCAGCTTGAAATCGGGGGGCGCTAATGAAAAACTGTTTTTT	CASSLKSGGANEKLFF
NA	NA	TRBJ1-6	TRBV5-6	TGTGCCAGCAGCTTGCCCGCGGACAGCTCCTATAATTCACCCCTCCACTTT	CASSLPADSSYNSPLHF
NA	NA	TRBJ2-3	TRBV5-4	TGTGCCAGCAGCCGCCCGGGGGGCGGGGCTACAGATACGCAGTATTTT	CASSRPGGGATDTQYF
few	TRBD2	TRBJ2-7	TRBV5-1	TGCGCCAGCAGCTCCTCTAGCGGGGGATCCTACGAGCAGTACTTC	CASSSSSGGSYEQYF